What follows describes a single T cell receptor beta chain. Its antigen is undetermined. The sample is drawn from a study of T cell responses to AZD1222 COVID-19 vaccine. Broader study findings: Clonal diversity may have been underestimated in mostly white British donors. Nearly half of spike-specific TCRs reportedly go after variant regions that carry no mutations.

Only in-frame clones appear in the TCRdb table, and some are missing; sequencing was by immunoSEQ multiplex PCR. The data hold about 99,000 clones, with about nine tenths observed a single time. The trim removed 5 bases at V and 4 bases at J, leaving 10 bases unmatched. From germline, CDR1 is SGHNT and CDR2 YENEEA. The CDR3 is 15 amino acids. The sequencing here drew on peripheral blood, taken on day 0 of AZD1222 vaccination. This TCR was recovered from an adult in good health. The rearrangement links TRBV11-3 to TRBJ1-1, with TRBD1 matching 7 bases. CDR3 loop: CASSKTGMMGTEAFF. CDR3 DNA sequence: TGTGCCAGCAGCAAGACAGGGATGATGGGCACTGAAGCTTTCTTT.